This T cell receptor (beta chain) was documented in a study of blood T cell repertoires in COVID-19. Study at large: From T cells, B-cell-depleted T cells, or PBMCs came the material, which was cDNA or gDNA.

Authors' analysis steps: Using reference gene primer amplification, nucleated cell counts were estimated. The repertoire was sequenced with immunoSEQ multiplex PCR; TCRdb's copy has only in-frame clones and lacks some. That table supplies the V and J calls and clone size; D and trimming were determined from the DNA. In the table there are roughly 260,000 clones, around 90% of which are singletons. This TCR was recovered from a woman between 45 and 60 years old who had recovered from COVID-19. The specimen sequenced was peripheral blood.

The CDR3 nucleotides are TGCGCCAGCAGCCACGGACTAGGGGAAGGGTCTGGAAACACCATATATTTT. Its protein product is CASSHGLGEGSGNTIYF. The chain couples TRBV4-3 to TRBJ1-3; tentatively, D is TRBD1 (5 bases). Between the trimmed V and J ends, which lost 3 bases and 1 base, there was a span of 16 bases. The CDR3 has 17 residues. CDR1 is LGHNA and CDR2 is YSLEER in the germline V gene.